These T cell receptor beta chains were read from a single sample in a study of T cells in Graves' hyperthyroidism and ophthalmopathy. TCRdb called the multiplex PCR reads again in MiXCR, with one record for every CDR3 protein. The table records about 180,000 distinct CDR3 sequences, about 9% of them present only once. The specimen sequenced was blood. The receptors originated from a woman under 30 with Graves' hyperthyroidism that later progressed to Graves' ophthalmopathy. Both conserved end residues are part of each CDR3. Fields, in order: V gene, clone size, D gene, J gene, CDR3 DNA, CDR3 protein. D genes are given only for firm matches. Expanded clones are given a class, and other clones once, few, many or no size at all.

TRBV11-3	few	.	TRBJ2-2	TGTGCCAGCAGCTTAGATTTTTGGGGTCACAAAAACACCGGGGAGCTGTTTTTT	CASSLDFWGHKNTGELFF
TRBV6-1	many	TRBD1	TRBJ1-1	TGTGCCGTCAACAGGGGGGACACTGAAGCTTTCTTT	CAVNRGDTEAFF
TRBV27	many	.	TRBJ1-1	TGTGCCAGCAGTTTTGCACAAAGGGGCACTGAAGCTTTCTTT	CASSFAQRGTEAFF
TRBV4-1	.	.	TRBJ2-4	TGCGCCAGCAGCCAAGATCGGGTGGGGACAAAAAACATTCAGTACTTC	CASSQDRVGTKNIQYF
TRBV7-7	many	.	TRBJ1-5	TGTGCCAGCAGCTTAACGGTCAATCAGCCCCAGCATTTT	CASSLTVNQPQHF
TRBV15	many	TRBD1	TRBJ2-3	TGTGCCACCAGCTCACCGGGACAGGGGGGGTCAGATACGCAGTATTTT	CATSSPGQGGSDTQYF
TRBV5-1	.	.	TRBJ1-1	TGCGCCAGCAGCCCCGGTGGCAGTGAAGCTTTCTTT	CASSPGGSEAFF
TRBV7-9	.	.	TRBJ2-7	TGTGCCAGCAGCTCAGGGGTTACCTACGAGCAGTACTTC	CASSSGVTYEQYF
TRBV28	many	TRBD2	TRBJ2-6	TGTGCCGCCACTAGCGGACCCAGCTCTGGGGCCAACGTCCTGACTTTC	CAATSGPSSGANVLTF
TRBV12-3/TRBV12-4	many	.	TRBJ1-1	TGTGCCAGCAGTTCGGTCGACGGCCTAAACACTGAAGCTTTCTTT	CASSSVDGLNTEAFF
TRBV6-1	few	TRBD1	TRBJ2-7	TGTGCCAGCAGGAGGACAGGGGGCGCCGAGCAGTACTTC	CASRRTGGAEQYF
TRBV27	many	.	TRBJ2-7	TGTGCCAGCACCGAAGAGCTGGACTATGACAGCCTAGCCTCCTACGAGCAGTACTTC	CASTEELDYDSLASYEQYF
TRBV5-1	.	.	TRBJ2-6	TGCGCCAGCAGCTTGGACCTCTCTGGGGCCAACGTCCTGACTTTC	CASSLDLSGANVLTF
TRBV20-1	few	.	TRBJ1-1	TGCAGCGGAGGGGGGAACACTGAAGCTTTCTTT	CSGGGNTEAFF
TRBV7-3	many	TRBD2	TRBJ2-2	TGTGCCAGCAGCTTACAGGGAGGGGACACCGGGGAGCTGTTTTTT	CASSLQGGDTGELFF
TRBV20-1	many	TRBD2	TRBJ2-7	TGCAGTGCTAAGCGGGGGGTCTACGAGCAGTACTTC	CSAKRGVYEQYF
TRBV20-1	few	TRBD2	TRBJ2-1	TGCAGTGCTAGAGATGGTGGACTAGCAGAAGGAGACAATGAGCAGTTCTTC	CSARDGGLAEGDNEQFF
TRBV5-1	many	.	TRBJ1-1	TGCGCCAGCAGCACGCCGATGAACACTGAAGCTTTCTTT	CASSTPMNTEAFF
TRBV18	many	TRBD1	TRBJ1-2	TGTGCCAGCTCGCCCGACAGGGGCCTTGGCGGCTATGGCTACACCTTC	CASSPDRGLGGYGYTF
TRBV7-9	many	TRBD1	TRBJ1-4	TGTGCCAGCAGCTTATGGGGACAGGGAAATGAAAAACTGTTTTTT	CASSLWGQGNEKLFF